Sequencing of this T cell receptor beta chain was carried out in a study of blood T cell repertoires in COVID-19. Sequenced by immunoSEQ multiplex PCR; TCRdb stores in-frame clones only, minus some. This table has around 250,000 clones, about 83% appearing once. This clone has just a few counts. The CDR3 is 15 amino acids. Germline values: CDR1 SGHNT, CDR2 YYREEE (reference sequence). The ends lost 3 bases at V and 3 bases at J; junction bases unmatched: 6. The V call is TRBV5-4, the J call TRBJ2-5; 9 nucleotides match TRBD1. This clonotype originated in an elderly man with acute or convalescent COVID-19. The sequenced sample was peripheral blood. As DNA, the CDR3 is TGTGCCAGCAGCTGGACGACAGGGGGAGAAGAGACCCAGTACTTC. As protein: CASSWTTGGEETQYF.